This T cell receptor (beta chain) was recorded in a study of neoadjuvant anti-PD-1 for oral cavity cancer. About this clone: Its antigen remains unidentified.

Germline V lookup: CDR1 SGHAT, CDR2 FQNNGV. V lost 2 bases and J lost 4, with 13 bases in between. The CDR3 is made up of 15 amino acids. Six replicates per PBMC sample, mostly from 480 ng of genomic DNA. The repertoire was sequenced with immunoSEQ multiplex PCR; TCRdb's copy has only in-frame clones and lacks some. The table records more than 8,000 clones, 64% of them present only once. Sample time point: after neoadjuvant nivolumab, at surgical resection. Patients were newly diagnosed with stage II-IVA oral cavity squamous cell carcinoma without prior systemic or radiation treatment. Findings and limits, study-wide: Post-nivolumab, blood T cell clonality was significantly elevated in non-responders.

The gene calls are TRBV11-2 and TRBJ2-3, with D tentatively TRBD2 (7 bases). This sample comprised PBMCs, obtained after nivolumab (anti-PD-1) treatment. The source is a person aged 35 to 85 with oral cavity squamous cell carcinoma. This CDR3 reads CASSLRAGAPDTQYF. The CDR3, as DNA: TGTGCCAGCAGCTTAAGGGCGGGGGCCCCAGATACGCAGTATTTT.